Below, one TCR beta chain is given with its context. No antigen is known for it. This CDR3 contains 15 residues. Germline CDR1 SGHRS, CDR2 YFSETQ. The ends lost 4 bases at V and 7 bases at J; junction bases unmatched: 12. Libraries were prepared by immunoSEQ multiplex PCR; TCRdb keeps only in-frame clonotypes and omits some of them. The profile shows 160,000 or so clones, approximately 90% of them singletons. These data come from a study of T cell responses to AZD1222 COVID-19 vaccine. The overall study: Second doses at about 4 or about 12 weeks were pooled.

General study findings and limits: Across the whole spike, CD4 TCRs peaked at regions 160-218 and 743-854. Donors were mostly white British, more females; clonal diversity possibly underestimated. Within unmutated variant regions lay the reported targets of nearly half of spike-specific TCRs.

The V gene is TRBV5-1, the J gene TRBJ1-1; 8 positions match TRBD1. The TCR was taken from an adult in good health. This sample comprised peripheral blood, obtained on day 0 of AZD1222 vaccination. CDR3 in DNA: TGCGCCAGCAGCCCCCTTCATGACAGGGGCTATGAAGCTTTCTTT. Amino acid sequence: CASSPLHDRGYEAFF.